This T cell receptor beta chain stems from a study of cytomegalovirus exposure and HLA in healthy donors. Study information: Out of approximately 400 genotyped donors, roughly 78% belonged to the Caucasian-associated ancestry cluster.

This clone appeared a few times. A multiplex PCR was run with 60 Vbeta primers and 13 Jbeta primers. Sequencing was performed with immunoSEQ multiplex PCR; in TCRdb, only in-frame clones are kept and a portion is missing. The sample records about 86,000 clones, about two thirds being singletons. The sequencing sample was made of PBMCs. The sequence came from a man aged 60 to 69 in good health and CMV-seronegative.

The CDR3 spells CASSVGGGRGAGELFF. The CDR3 DNA reads as TGTGCCAGCAGCGTGGGGGGGGGCAGGGGCGCCGGGGAGCTGTTTTTT. V is TRBV9 and J is TRBJ2-2, with D maybe TRBD2 (7 bases). The CDR3 sequence is 16 residues long. Germline V gene lookup returns CDR1 SGDLS and CDR2 YYNGEE. Trimming cost V 2 bases and J 6 bases, with 17 bases left between them.